Listed below are T cell receptor beta chains from one sample, sequenced in a study of blood T cell repertoires in COVID-19. The table came from immunoSEQ multiplex PCR; TCRdb's copy has only in-frame clones and leaves some out. The sample carries about 250,000 clones, 70% to 90% recorded once. The specimen was peripheral blood. The receptor set was obtained from a man aged 18 to 30 with active or convalescent COVID-19. Each CDR3 is given with its conserved first and last residue. D genes are given only for firm matches. A row's size may be missing; if present it is once, few, many or a size class.

size | D | J | V | CDR3 | DNA
NA | NA | TRBJ1-5 | TRBV7-9 | CASSPLNWAQPQHF | TGTGCCAGCAGCCCCCTAAATTGGGCTCAGCCCCAGCATTTT
NA | NA | TRBJ2-7 | TRBV28 | CASSKGARSSYEQYF | TGTGCCAGCAGTAAAGGGGCTAGGAGCTCCTACGAGCAGTACTTC
NA | TRBD1 | TRBJ1-2 | TRBV30 | CAWSRTGGYGYTF | TGTGCCTGGAGTCGAACAGGGGGCTATGGCTACACCTTC
NA | NA | TRBJ1-1 | TRBV4-3 | CASSQDAVNTEAFF | TGCGCCAGCAGCCAAGATGCAGTGAACACTGAAGCTTTCTTT
NA | TRBD2 | TRBJ2-1 | TRBV4-1 | CASSQGLAGEDEQFF | TGCGCCAGCAGCCAGGGTCTAGCGGGAGAGGATGAGCAGTTCTTC
NA | NA | TRBJ2-7 | TRBV28 | CASWGGVQGYEQYF | TGTGCCAGCTGGGGCGGGGTACAAGGATACGAGCAGTACTTC
NA | NA | TRBJ1-4 | TRBV27 | CASSPSVAAEKLFF | TGTGCCAGCAGTCCATCGGTGGCGGCTGAAAAACTGTTTTTT
NA | NA | TRBJ1-5 | TRBV7-2 | CASSWSTASNQPQHF | TGTGCCAGCAGCTGGTCGACAGCTAGCAATCAGCCCCAGCATTTT
NA | NA | TRBJ1-4 | TRBV7-9 | CASSLEPEKLFF | TGTGCCAGCAGCTTAGAGCCAGAAAAACTGTTTTTT
NA | TRBD1 | TRBJ1-1 | TRBV2 | CASREGQYNTEAFF | TGTGCCAGCAGGGAGGGACAGTACAACACTGAAGCTTTCTTT
NA | NA | TRBJ2-2 | TRBV9 | CASSLRIAGATGELFF | TGTGCCAGCAGCTTGAGGATAGCTGGGGCGACCGGGGAGCTGTTTTTT
NA | NA | TRBJ2-4 | TRBV19 | CASSRNPTGAAKNIQYF | TGTGCCAGTAGTCGAAATCCTACAGGAGCAGCCAAAAACATTCAGTACTTC
NA | TRBD1 | TRBJ1-6 | TRBV30 | CAWKMRWDSSSYNSPLHF | TGTGCCTGGAAAATGAGATGGGACAGTAGCTCCTATAATTCACCCCTCCACTTT
NA | NA | TRBJ2-7 | TRBV28 | CASSLGAGQYF | TGTGCCAGCAGTTTAGGGGCAGGGCAGTACTTC
NA | NA | TRBJ1-1 | TRBV30 | CAGGSGGGGKTEAFF | TGTGCCGGGGGATCGGGGGGAGGAGGAAAAACTGAAGCTTTCTTT
NA | TRBD2 | TRBJ2-7 | TRBV7-2 | CASSSGLAGTSYEQYF | TGTGCCAGCAGCTCTGGACTAGCGGGTACCTCCTACGAGCAGTACTTC
once | NA | TRBJ1-3 | TRBV7-9 | CASSSPDRSGNTIYF | TGTGCCAGCAGCTCACCGGACAGATCTGGAAACACCATATATTTT
NA | NA | TRBJ1-1 | TRBV19 | CASSSVQGWNTEAFF | TGTGCCAGTAGTTCCGTACAGGGATGGAACACTGAAGCTTTCTTT
NA | TRBD1 | TRBJ2-7 | TRBV20-1 | CSASTGGKVSEQYF | TGCAGTGCTAGTACAGGGGGGAAGGTTTCCGAGCAGTACTTC
NA | NA | TRBJ1-2 | TRBV7-2 | CASSLKAGGGYGYTF | TGTGCCAGCAGCTTAAAGGCAGGCGGGGGTTATGGCTACACCTTC
NA | NA | TRBJ2-7 | TRBV2 | CASNREGVRDEQYF | TGTGCCAGCAACAGGGAGGGAGTTCGGGACGAGCAGTACTTC
NA | TRBD2 | TRBJ2-1 | TRBV5-1 | CASSLGLASYNEQFF | TGCGCCAGCAGCTTGGGACTAGCGTCTTACAATGAGCAGTTCTTC
NA | NA | TRBJ2-7 | TRBV21-1 | CASSKLSPGQAALDEQYF | TGTGCCAGCAGCAAATTGTCTCCGGGACAGGCGGCTTTGGACGAGCAGTACTTC
NA | TRBD1 | TRBJ2-5 | TRBV12-3/TRBV12-4 | CASSAGTGMAQYF | TGTGCCAGCAGCGCCGGGACAGGAATGGCCCAGTACTTC
once | NA | TRBJ2-5 | TRBV7-3 | CASSFRGPGVETQYF | TGTGCCAGCAGCTTTAGGGGGCCGGGGGTAGAGACCCAGTACTTC
NA | TRBD1 | TRBJ2-1 | TRBV7-6 | CASSLDVQGAFNEQFF | TGTGCCAGCAGCTTAGATGTACAGGGGGCCTTCAATGAGCAGTTCTTC
NA | NA | TRBJ2-1 | TRBV3-1/TRBV3-2 | CASSNYYNEQFF | TGTGCCAGCAGCAACTACTACAATGAGCAGTTCTTC
once | NA | TRBJ1-2 | TRBV19 | CASSPDNYGYTF | TGTGCCAGTAGTCCAGATAACTATGGCTACACCTTC
NA | NA | TRBJ1-3 | TRBV5-1 | CASSYGLSSGNTIYF | TGCGCCAGCAGCTACGGACTAAGCTCTGGAAACACCATATATTTT
NA | TRBD2 | TRBJ2-7 | TRBV28 | CATGLAGVGYEQYF | TGTGCCACCGGACTAGCGGGAGTAGGCTACGAGCAGTACTTC
NA | NA | TRBJ1-4 | TRBV10-3 | CAILVAGATNEKLFF | TGTGCCATCTTAGTCGCGGGTGCAACTAATGAAAAACTGTTTTTT
NA | NA | TRBJ1-5 | TRBV28 | CASRSGGQPQHF | TGTGCCAGCAGGTCCGGAGGTCAGCCCCAGCATTTT
few | NA | TRBJ1-1 | TRBV19 | CASMGRTNGAFF | TGTGCCAGTATGGGGCGGACTAATGGAGCTTTCTTT
NA | NA | TRBJ2-1 | TRBV4-3 | CASTSRHDYLSEQFF | TGCGCCAGCACGAGTCGACACGATTACCTGAGTGAGCAGTTCTTC
NA | TRBD1 | TRBJ1-2 | TRBV27 | CASSLNTGTGGYTF | TGTGCCAGCAGTCTAAATACCGGGACAGGGGGCTACACCTTC
NA | TRBD2 | TRBJ2-5 | TRBV28 | CASSRTSGGVETQYF | TGTGCCAGCAGTCGGACTAGCGGAGGGGTAGAGACCCAGTACTTC
NA | TRBD1 | TRBJ1-5 | TRBV4-1 | CASSQDDQGAQPQHF | TGCGCCAGCAGCCAAGATGACCAGGGGGCCCAGCCCCAGCATTTT